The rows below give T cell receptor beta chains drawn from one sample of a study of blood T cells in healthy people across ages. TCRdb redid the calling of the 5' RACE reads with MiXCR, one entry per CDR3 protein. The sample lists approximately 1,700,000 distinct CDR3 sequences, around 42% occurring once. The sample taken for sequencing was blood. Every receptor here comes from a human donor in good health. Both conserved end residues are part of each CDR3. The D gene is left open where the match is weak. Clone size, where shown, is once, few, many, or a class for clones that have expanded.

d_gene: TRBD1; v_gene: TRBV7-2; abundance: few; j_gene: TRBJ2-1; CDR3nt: TGTGCCAGCAGCTTAGCGGGGACAGGGTTTGGATACCCTAACCTTGAGCAGTTCTTC; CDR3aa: CASSLAGTGFGYPNLEQFF
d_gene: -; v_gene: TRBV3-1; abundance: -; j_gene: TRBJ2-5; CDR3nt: TGTGCCAGCAGCCAAGAAGTGGGGGCCCTACTGGACCAAGAGACCCAGTACTTC; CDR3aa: CASSQEVGALLDQETQYF
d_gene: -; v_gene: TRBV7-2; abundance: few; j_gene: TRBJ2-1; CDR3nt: TGTGTCAGCATCCCGGGGGGCTGGGGTTACAATGAGCAGTTCTTC; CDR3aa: CVSIPGGWGYNEQFF
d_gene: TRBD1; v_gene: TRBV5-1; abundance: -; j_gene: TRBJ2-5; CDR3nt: TGCGCCAGCAGCGTTACCGGGACAGGGGGCTTGGAGACCCAGTACTTC; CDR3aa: CASSVTGTGGLETQYF
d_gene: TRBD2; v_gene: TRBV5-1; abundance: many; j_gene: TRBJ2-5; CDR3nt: TGCGCCAGCAGCTTGGATAGCGGGCAAGAGACCCAGTACTTC; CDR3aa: CASSLDSGQETQYF
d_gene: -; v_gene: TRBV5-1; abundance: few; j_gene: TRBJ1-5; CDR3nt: TGCGCCAGCAGCTTGCGTTCGGGGAACAATCAGCCCCAGCATTTT; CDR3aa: CASSLRSGNNQPQHF
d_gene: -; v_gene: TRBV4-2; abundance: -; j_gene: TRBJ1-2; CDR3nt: TGTGCCAGCAGCCAAGGGGCAGGGGCTTATGGCTACACCTTC; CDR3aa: CASSQGAGAYGYTF
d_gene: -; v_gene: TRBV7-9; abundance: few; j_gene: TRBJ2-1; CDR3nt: TGTGCCAGCGGGTCGGGGACACCCTACAATGAGCAGTTCTTC; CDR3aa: CASGSGTPYNEQFF
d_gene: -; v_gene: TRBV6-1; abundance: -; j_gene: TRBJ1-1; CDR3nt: TGTGCCAGCAGTGATTCGGCAGGGTTCAACACTGAAGCTTTCTTT; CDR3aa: CASSDSAGFNTEAFF
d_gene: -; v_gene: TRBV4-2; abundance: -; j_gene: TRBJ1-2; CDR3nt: TGTGCCAGCAGCCAAGATTCTCAGATAGGGATCGGTCCGGGCTACACCTTC; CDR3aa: CASSQDSQIGIGPGYTF
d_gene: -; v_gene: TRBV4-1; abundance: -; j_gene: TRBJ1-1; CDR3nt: TGCGCCAGCAGCCAACCAGGGCGGGGGGACACTGAAGCTTTCTTT; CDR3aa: CASSQPGRGDTEAFF
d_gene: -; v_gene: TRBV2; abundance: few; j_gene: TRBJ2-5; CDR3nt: TGTGCCAGCACAGCAGGCCTGCAGGAGACCCAGTACTTC; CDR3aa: CASTAGLQETQYF
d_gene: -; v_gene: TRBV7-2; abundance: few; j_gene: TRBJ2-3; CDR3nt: TGTGCCAGCAGCTCAGGGTTCTTCCCAGATACGCAGTATTTT; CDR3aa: CASSSGFFPDTQYF
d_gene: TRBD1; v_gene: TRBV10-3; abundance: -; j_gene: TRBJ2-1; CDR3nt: TGTGCCATCAGTCGGACAGGTTACAATGAGCAGTTCTTC; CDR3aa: CAISRTGYNEQFF
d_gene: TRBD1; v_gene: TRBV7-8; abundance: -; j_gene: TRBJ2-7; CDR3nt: TGTGCCAGCAGCCATCTTGGACAGGGGGCCTACGAGCAGTACTTC; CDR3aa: CASSHLGQGAYEQYF
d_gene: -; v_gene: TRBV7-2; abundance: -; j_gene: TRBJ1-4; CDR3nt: TGTGCCAGCAGCTTTATAGGGAAGAATGAAAAACTGTTTTTT; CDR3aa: CASSFIGKNEKLFF
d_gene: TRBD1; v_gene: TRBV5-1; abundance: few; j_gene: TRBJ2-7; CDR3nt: TGCGCCAGCAGGGCCGGGACAGGGACAACCTACGAGCAGTACTTC; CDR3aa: CASRAGTGTTYEQYF
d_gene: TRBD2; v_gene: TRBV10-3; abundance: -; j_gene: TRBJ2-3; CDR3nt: TGTGCCATCAGTGAGCCCTCGGGGGGGTCGGCGAGGACAGATACGCAGTATTTT; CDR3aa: CAISEPSGGSARTDTQYF
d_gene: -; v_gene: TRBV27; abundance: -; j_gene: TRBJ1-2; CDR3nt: TGTGCCAGCAGTTTAGGTCAGCAATCAGGCTACACCTTC; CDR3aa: CASSLGQQSGYTF
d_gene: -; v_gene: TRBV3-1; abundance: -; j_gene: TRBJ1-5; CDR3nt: TGTGCCAGCAGCCAAGATGTCGGGGGCGGCCAGCCCCAGCATTTT; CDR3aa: CASSQDVGGGQPQHF
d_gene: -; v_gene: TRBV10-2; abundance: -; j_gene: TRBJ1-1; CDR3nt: TGCGCCAGCAGTCCCTGGGGGCGGGATTCTGAAGCTTTCTTT; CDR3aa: CASSPWGRDSEAFF
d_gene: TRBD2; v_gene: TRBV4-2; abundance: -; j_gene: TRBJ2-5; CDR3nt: TGTGCCAGCAGCCAAGATTTGCGGGGGGGAGAGACCCAGTACTTC; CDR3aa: CASSQDLRGGETQYF
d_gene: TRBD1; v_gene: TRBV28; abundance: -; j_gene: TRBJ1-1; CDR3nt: TGTGCCAGCAGTTCCCGACAGGGGGCCTTGAACACTGAAGCTTTCTTT; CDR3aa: CASSSRQGALNTEAFF
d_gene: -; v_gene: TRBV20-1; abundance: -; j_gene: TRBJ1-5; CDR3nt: TGCAGTGCTAGTGAAGGGGTCCAGCGTCCCCAGCATTTT; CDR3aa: CSASEGVQRPQHF
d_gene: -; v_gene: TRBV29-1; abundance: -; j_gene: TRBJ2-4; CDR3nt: TGCAGCGTAGGACCCCGGATGTCGACCCAAATTGGGCAGTACTTC; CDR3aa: CSVGPRMSTQIGQYF
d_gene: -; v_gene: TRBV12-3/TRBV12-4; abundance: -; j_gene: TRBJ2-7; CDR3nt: TGTGCCAGCAGTTTCTCAGTCGTCTCCTACGAGCAGTACTTC; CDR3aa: CASSFSVVSYEQYF
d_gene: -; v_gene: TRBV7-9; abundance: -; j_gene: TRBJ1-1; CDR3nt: TGTGCCAGCAGCCCCCTATCTGAAGCTTTCTTT; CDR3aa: CASSPLSEAFF
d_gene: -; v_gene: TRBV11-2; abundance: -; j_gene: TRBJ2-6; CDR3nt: TGTGCCAGCAGCTTGGCGGGGAGGTACGCCGGGGCCAACGTCCTGACTTTC; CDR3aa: CASSLAGRYAGANVLTF
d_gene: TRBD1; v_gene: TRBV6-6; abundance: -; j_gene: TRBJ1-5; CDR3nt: TGTGCCAGCAGTGACCCGGACAGGGAACATGGTCAACCCCAGCATTTT; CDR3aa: CASSDPDREHGQPQHF
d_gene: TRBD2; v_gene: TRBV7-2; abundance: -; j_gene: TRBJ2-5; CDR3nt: TGTGCCAGCAGATCTGGTGGGCCGGGGGGCCAAGAGACCCAGTACTTC; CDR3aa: CASRSGGPGGQETQYF
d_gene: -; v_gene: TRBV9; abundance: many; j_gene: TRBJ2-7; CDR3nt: TGTGCCAGCAGCGCCGGGGCCAGAGCCGAATCCTACGAGCAGTACTTC; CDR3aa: CASSAGARAESYEQYF
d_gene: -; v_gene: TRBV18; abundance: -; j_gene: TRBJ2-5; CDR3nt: TGTGCCAGCTCGGAACGGCAAGAGACCCAGTACTTC; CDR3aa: CASSERQETQYF
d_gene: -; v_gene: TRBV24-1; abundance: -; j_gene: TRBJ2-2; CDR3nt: TGTGCCACCAGTGATCGGCGCGGTGGGAGCACCGGGGAGCTGTTTTTT; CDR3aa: CATSDRRGGSTGELFF
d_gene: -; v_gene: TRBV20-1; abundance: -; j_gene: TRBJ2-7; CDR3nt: TGCAGTGCTAACATTCCGTACGACGAGCAGTACTTC; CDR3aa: CSANIPYDEQYF
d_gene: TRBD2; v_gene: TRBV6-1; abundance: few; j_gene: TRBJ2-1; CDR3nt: TGTGCCAGCAGCGTAAATAGCGGGGGGGCGAACAATGAGCAGTTCTTC; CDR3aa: CASSVNSGGANNEQFF
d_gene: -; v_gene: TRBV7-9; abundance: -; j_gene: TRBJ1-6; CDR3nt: TGTGCCAGCAGCTCTTGGACGACTAATTCACCCCTCCACTTT; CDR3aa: CASSSWTTNSPLHF
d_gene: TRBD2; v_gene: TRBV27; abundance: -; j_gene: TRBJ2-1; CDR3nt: TGTGCCAGCAGTTTATCAAGCGGGGTAAACAATGAGCAGTTCTTC; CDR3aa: CASSLSSGVNNEQFF
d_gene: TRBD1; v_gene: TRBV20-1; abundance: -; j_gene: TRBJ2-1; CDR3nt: TGCAGTGCTAGAGATCCCCAGGGGGCCTCCTACAATGAGCAGTTCTTC; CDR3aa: CSARDPQGASYNEQFF
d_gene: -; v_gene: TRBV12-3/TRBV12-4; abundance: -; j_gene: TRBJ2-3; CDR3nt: TGTGCCAGCAGCCTCAGACAGGTCCCAGATGCGCAGTATTTT; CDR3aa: CASSLRQVPDAQYF
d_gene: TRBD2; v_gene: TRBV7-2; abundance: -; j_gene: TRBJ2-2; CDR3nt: TGTGCCAGCAGCGGGCGGCTAGCGGGAATGAACACCGGGGAGCTGTTTTTT; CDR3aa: CASSGRLAGMNTGELFF
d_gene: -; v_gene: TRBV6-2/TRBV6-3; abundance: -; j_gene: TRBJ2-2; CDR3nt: TGTGCCAGCAGTTACGAGGGATTCGGATCCCCGGACACCGGGGAGCTGTTTTTT; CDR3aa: CASSYEGFGSPDTGELFF
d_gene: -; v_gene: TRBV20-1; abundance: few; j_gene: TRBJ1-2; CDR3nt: TGCAGTGCCACCTTTAACTATGGCTACACCTTC; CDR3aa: CSATFNYGYTF
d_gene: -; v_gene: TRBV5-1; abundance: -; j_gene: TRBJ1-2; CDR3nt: TGCGCCAGCAGCTTGGATGGTCCAGATCGGGCCGGCTACACCTTC; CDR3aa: CASSLDGPDRAGYTF
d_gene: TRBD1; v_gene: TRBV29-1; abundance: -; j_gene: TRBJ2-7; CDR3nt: TGCAGCTCGTGGGACAGGGTAGGAGAGCAGTACTTC; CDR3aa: CSSWDRVGEQYF
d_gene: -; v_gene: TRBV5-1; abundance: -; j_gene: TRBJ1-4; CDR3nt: TGCGCCAGCAGCTTGCCTGGAGACACCGAAAAACTGTTTTTT; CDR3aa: CASSLPGDTEKLFF
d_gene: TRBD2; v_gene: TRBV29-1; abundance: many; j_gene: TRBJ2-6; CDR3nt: TGCAGCGTTGAAGGATCCGGGACTAGCTCTGGGGCCAACGTCCTGACTTTC; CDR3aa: CSVEGSGTSSGANVLTF